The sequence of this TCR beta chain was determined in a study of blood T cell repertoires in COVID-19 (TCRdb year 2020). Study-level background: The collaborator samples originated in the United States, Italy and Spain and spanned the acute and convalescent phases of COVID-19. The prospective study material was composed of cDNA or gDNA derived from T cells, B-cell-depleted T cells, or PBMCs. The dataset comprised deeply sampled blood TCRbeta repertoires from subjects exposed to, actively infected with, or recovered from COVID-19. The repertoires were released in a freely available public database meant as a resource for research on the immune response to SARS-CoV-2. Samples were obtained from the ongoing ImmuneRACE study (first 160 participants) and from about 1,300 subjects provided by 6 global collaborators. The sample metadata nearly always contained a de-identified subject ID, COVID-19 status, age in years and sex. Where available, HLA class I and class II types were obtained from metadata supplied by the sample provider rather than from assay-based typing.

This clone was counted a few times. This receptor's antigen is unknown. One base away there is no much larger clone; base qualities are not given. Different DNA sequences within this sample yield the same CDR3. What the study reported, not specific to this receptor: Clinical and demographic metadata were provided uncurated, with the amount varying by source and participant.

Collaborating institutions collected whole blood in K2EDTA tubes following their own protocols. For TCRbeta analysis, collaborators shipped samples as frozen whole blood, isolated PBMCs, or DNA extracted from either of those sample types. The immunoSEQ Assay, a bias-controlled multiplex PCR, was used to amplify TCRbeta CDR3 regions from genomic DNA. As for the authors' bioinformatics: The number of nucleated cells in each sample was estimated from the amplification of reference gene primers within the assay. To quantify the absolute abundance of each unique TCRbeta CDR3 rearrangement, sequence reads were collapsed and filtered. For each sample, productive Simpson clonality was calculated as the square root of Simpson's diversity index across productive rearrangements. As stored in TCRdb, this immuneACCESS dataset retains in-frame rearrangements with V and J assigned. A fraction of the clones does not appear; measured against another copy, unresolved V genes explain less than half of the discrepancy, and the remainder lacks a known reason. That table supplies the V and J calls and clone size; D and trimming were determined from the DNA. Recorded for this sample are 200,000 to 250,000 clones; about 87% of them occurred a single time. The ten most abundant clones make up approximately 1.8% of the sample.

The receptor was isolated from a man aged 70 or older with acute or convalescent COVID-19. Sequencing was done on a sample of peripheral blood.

The DNA sequence follows: TGTGCCAGCAGCCTGGACAGGAACACTGAAGCTTTCTTT. Translated, it gives CASSLDRNTEAFF. The V and J genes are TRBV5-4 and TRBJ1-1; TRBD1 might be the D gene, on 6 matching bases. The V and J ends are trimmed by 4 bases and 1 base, leaving 8 bases between them. Via the germline V gene (reference sequence), CDR1 is SGHNT and CDR2 YYREEE. The CDR3 starts with the cysteine, ends with the phenylalanine, and has 13 residues. The CDR3 DNA has 39 bases and is translated from base 1.